This TCR beta chain was retrieved from a study of cytomegalovirus exposure and HLA in healthy donors. Study at large: There were approximately 80 million unique TCRs (from HLA-typed donors) in an early data release. General observations from the study: Immune exposure information comprised only CMV serostatus.

V lost 0 bases to trimming and J lost 7 bases, with 15 bases between them. CDR1 and CDR2 from the germline V gene are SGHAT and FQNNGV. There are 15 residues in the CDR3. A remark on this clone: Antigen unknown.

13 Jbeta primers and 60 Vbeta primers were used for the PCR. In the authors' methods: Later, roughly 77 million unique TCR beta chains were counted in an analysis, and some 9.9 million of them were shared. Generated by immunoSEQ multiplex PCR, the TCRdb table keeps only in-frame clones and is missing some. The DNA gave D and trimming, while V, J and clone size come from that table. The sample has 58,000 or so clones; around 68% are singletons. The chain couples TRBV11-2 to TRBJ2-5; D may be TRBD2 (5 bases). The clonotype comes from a man aged 50 to 59 in good health and CMV-seropositive. Sequencing input: PBMCs. In nucleotides, the CDR3 is TGTGCCAGCAGCTTAGATCCAGCGGCCGTTGTGACCCAGTACTTC. It encodes CASSLDPAAVVTQYF.